This TCR beta chain was recovered during a study of T cells in tuberculosis. Study details: PBMC were archived before or within 7 days of starting treatment.

The table came from immunoSEQ multiplex PCR; TCRdb's copy has only in-frame clones and leaves some out. The sample carries some 49,000 clones, roughly 96% recorded once. The time point: new active TB diagnosis, blood taken before or within 7 days of starting treatment. Germline assignment: CDR1 KGHSH and CDR2 LQKENI. V lost 3 bases, J lost 3 bases, and 12 bases lay in between. The CDR3 has 14 residues. The rearrangement links TRBV18 to TRBJ2-7, with D maybe TRBD1 (5 bases). Sample: PBMCs, taken at tuberculosis diagnosis. This clonotype originated in an adult with tuberculosis. The CDR3 DNA is TGTGCCAGCTCACCGGGGCAGACACTCTACGAGCAGTACTTC. Translating it yields CASSPGQTLYEQYF.